A selection of T cell receptor beta chains follows, all from one sample in a study of T-cell memory formation after mild COVID-19. A single record per CDR3 protein comes from TCRdb applying MiXCR to the 5' RACE reads. The sample lists 200,000 to 250,000 distinct CDR3 sequences; 15% were seen once. Sequenced sample: PBMCs or a T cell subset sorted from them (not recorded which). These receptor sequences come from an adult woman who had mild COVID-19 (a few samples of this study predate the infection). Cell type and time point are not known. The CDR3 runs from the conserved cysteine through the conserved F or W. D genes are given only for firm matches. The size field is filled for only some rows; it gives once, few, many or a size class.

j_call: TRBJ1-2; v_call: TRBV15; d_call: .; clone_size: .; cdr3_nt: TGTGCCACCAGCAGAGAGGCGGGCGTCTATGGCTACACCTTC; cdr3_aa: CATSREAGVYGYTF
j_call: TRBJ1-2; v_call: TRBV10-3; d_call: .; clone_size: .; cdr3_nt: TGTGCCATCAGTCGAGGCGACAATATCTATGGCTACACCTTC; cdr3_aa: CAISRGDNIYGYTF
j_call: TRBJ2-7; v_call: TRBV6-1; d_call: .; clone_size: .; cdr3_nt: TGTGCCAGCAGTGAAGCGCTGGGCGGACTTCAGAGCTCCTACGAGCAGTACTTC; cdr3_aa: CASSEALGGLQSSYEQYF
j_call: TRBJ2-1; v_call: TRBV24-1; d_call: .; clone_size: few; cdr3_nt: TGTGCCACCAGTGATCCCCTTGGAGGGAATATGGAGCAGTTCTTC; cdr3_aa: CATSDPLGGNMEQFF
j_call: TRBJ1-3; v_call: TRBV12-3/TRBV12-4; d_call: .; clone_size: .; cdr3_nt: TGTGCCAGCAGTTTAGGGGCCTCTGGAAACACCATATATTTT; cdr3_aa: CASSLGASGNTIYF
j_call: TRBJ2-5; v_call: TRBV5-6; d_call: .; clone_size: few; cdr3_nt: TGTGCCAGCAGCTTGGTTTTTAGCACCCCCAGAGAGACCCAGTACTTC; cdr3_aa: CASSLVFSTPRETQYF
j_call: TRBJ1-1; v_call: TRBV12-3/TRBV12-4; d_call: .; clone_size: .; cdr3_nt: TGTGCCAGCAGTTTTCCCGGGAGCGAAGCTTTCTTT; cdr3_aa: CASSFPGSEAFF
j_call: TRBJ1-2; v_call: TRBV12-3/TRBV12-4; d_call: .; clone_size: .; cdr3_nt: TGTGCCAGCAGTTTAGTTCGCTACTATGGCTACACCTTC; cdr3_aa: CASSLVRYYGYTF
j_call: TRBJ1-4; v_call: TRBV7-2; d_call: TRBD1; clone_size: .; cdr3_nt: TGTGCCAGCAGCAGACAGGGAGCAACTAATGAAAAACTGTTTTTT; cdr3_aa: CASSRQGATNEKLFF
j_call: TRBJ1-2; v_call: TRBV7-3; d_call: TRBD1; clone_size: many; cdr3_nt: TGTGCCAGCAGCTTAGGGACAGGGATCGTGGGTGGCTACACCTTC; cdr3_aa: CASSLGTGIVGGYTF
j_call: TRBJ1-2; v_call: TRBV5-6; d_call: TRBD1; clone_size: .; cdr3_nt: TGTGCCAGCAGCTTGTTACAGGGGGCAATCGGCTACACCTTC; cdr3_aa: CASSLLQGAIGYTF
j_call: TRBJ2-5; v_call: TRBV7-9; d_call: TRBD2; clone_size: many; cdr3_nt: TGTGCCAGCAGCTTGGATAGCGGGCGCGGGGAGACCCAGTACTTC; cdr3_aa: CASSLDSGRGETQYF
j_call: TRBJ2-2; v_call: TRBV20-1; d_call: TRBD1; clone_size: few; cdr3_nt: TGCAGTGCTAGACTGACAGGGGGCTCCGGGGAGCTGTTTTTT; cdr3_aa: CSARLTGGSGELFF
j_call: TRBJ1-1; v_call: TRBV7-9; d_call: TRBD1; clone_size: .; cdr3_nt: TGTGCCAGCAGCCGATCAGGGGGGATGACTGAAGCTTTCTTT; cdr3_aa: CASSRSGGMTEAFF
j_call: TRBJ2-3; v_call: TRBV18; d_call: .; clone_size: few; cdr3_nt: TGTGCCAGCTCACCACCGAGTGGGGTCTCAGATACGCAGTATTTT; cdr3_aa: CASSPPSGVSDTQYF
j_call: TRBJ1-2; v_call: TRBV7-9; d_call: .; clone_size: many; cdr3_nt: TGTGCCAGCAGCTTAGGAGCCTATGGCTACACCTTC; cdr3_aa: CASSLGAYGYTF
j_call: TRBJ2-1; v_call: TRBV10-3; d_call: TRBD2; clone_size: .; cdr3_nt: TGTGCCATCAGTGGGGGGGGCAATGAGCAGTTCTTC; cdr3_aa: CAISGGGNEQFF
j_call: TRBJ1-1; v_call: TRBV5-6; d_call: .; clone_size: .; cdr3_nt: TGTGCCAGCAGCTTAGACGGGAAGGGGAGGAACACTGAAGCTTTCTTT; cdr3_aa: CASSLDGKGRNTEAFF
j_call: TRBJ1-4; v_call: TRBV20-1; d_call: .; clone_size: .; cdr3_nt: TGCAGTGCTAGAGAGGGCCCAGCACAGACGCTGTTTTTT; cdr3_aa: CSAREGPAQTLFF
j_call: TRBJ2-3; v_call: TRBV9; d_call: TRBD2; clone_size: .; cdr3_nt: TGTGCCAGCCGCGTAGTAAGCGGGGGGACAGATACGCAGTATTTT; cdr3_aa: CASRVVSGGTDTQYF
j_call: TRBJ2-3; v_call: TRBV6-5; d_call: .; clone_size: .; cdr3_nt: TGTGCCAGCAGTTACTCGATGTCTTTCGGTGGATCGGTAGAAAGCACAGATACGCAGTATTTT; cdr3_aa: CASSYSMSFGGSVESTDTQYF
j_call: TRBJ1-2; v_call: TRBV27; d_call: .; clone_size: .; cdr3_nt: TGTGCCAGCACCACTCGGGGCGACAGGGGCTACACCTTC; cdr3_aa: CASTTRGDRGYTF
j_call: TRBJ2-7; v_call: TRBV6-2/TRBV6-3; d_call: TRBD2; clone_size: few; cdr3_nt: TGTGCCAGCAGTGACGGACTAGCGGGAGAATCCGTGTACGAGCAGTACTTC; cdr3_aa: CASSDGLAGESVYEQYF
j_call: TRBJ2-3; v_call: TRBV20-1; d_call: TRBD2; clone_size: .; cdr3_nt: TGCAGTGCAGGTGACCCGGGAGGGAGAACAGATACGCAGTATTTT; cdr3_aa: CSAGDPGGRTDTQYF
j_call: TRBJ1-5; v_call: TRBV6-1; d_call: TRBD1; clone_size: .; cdr3_nt: TGTGCCAGCAGAGTGGTTCGGACAGGGGGCGGTCAGCCCCAGCATTTT; cdr3_aa: CASRVVRTGGGQPQHF
j_call: TRBJ1-1; v_call: TRBV5-1; d_call: .; clone_size: .; cdr3_nt: TGCGCCAGCAGCTTGGTTGACGGATTGAACACTGAAGCTTTCTTT; cdr3_aa: CASSLVDGLNTEAFF
j_call: TRBJ1-3; v_call: TRBV5-1; d_call: .; clone_size: few; cdr3_nt: TGCGCCAGCAGCTATCAGGGAGGTGGAAACACCATATATTTT; cdr3_aa: CASSYQGGGNTIYF
j_call: TRBJ1-4; v_call: TRBV18; d_call: .; clone_size: few; cdr3_nt: TGTGCCAGCGCCAGACGGGACGGTACCAATGAAAAACTGTTTTTT; cdr3_aa: CASARRDGTNEKLFF
j_call: TRBJ2-7; v_call: TRBV4-2; d_call: .; clone_size: few; cdr3_nt: TGTGCCAGCAGCCACCCAGCCGGGGGTGGAGTCTACGAGCAGTACTTC; cdr3_aa: CASSHPAGGGVYEQYF
j_call: TRBJ1-1; v_call: TRBV6-6; d_call: .; clone_size: few; cdr3_nt: TGTGCCAGCAGTTACCCATTAATGGGATCGAACACTGAAGCTTTCTTT; cdr3_aa: CASSYPLMGSNTEAFF
j_call: TRBJ2-6; v_call: TRBV7-8; d_call: .; clone_size: few; cdr3_nt: TGTGCCAGCAGCCGGGGTAGCACATCTGGGGCCAACGTCCTGACTTTC; cdr3_aa: CASSRGSTSGANVLTF
j_call: TRBJ2-1; v_call: TRBV15; d_call: .; clone_size: .; cdr3_nt: TGTGCCACCAGCGCCCTGGGCGAGAGCTCCTACAATGAGCAGTTCTTC; cdr3_aa: CATSALGESSYNEQFF
j_call: TRBJ2-3; v_call: TRBV6-1; d_call: .; clone_size: few; cdr3_nt: TGTGCCAGCAGGTTACAGGGTACAGATACGCAGTATTTT; cdr3_aa: CASRLQGTDTQYF
j_call: TRBJ1-6; v_call: TRBV6-5; d_call: TRBD1; clone_size: .; cdr3_nt: TGTGCCAGCAGGACAGGGTTGGTACCCCTCCACTTT; cdr3_aa: CASRTGLVPLHF
j_call: TRBJ1-5; v_call: TRBV12-3/TRBV12-4; d_call: .; clone_size: few; cdr3_nt: TGTGCCAGCAGTTTTCGGGGAGCTACTAGCAATCAGCCCCAGCATTTT; cdr3_aa: CASSFRGATSNQPQHF
j_call: TRBJ2-1; v_call: TRBV27; d_call: TRBD2; clone_size: .; cdr3_nt: TGTGCCAGCAGGGAACCCGGGCTAGTCGGGAGGTTTGGGCAGTTCTTC; cdr3_aa: CASREPGLVGRFGQFF
j_call: TRBJ2-3; v_call: TRBV9; d_call: TRBD1; clone_size: .; cdr3_nt: TGTGCCAGCAGCGGTACAGGGGTAGATACGCAGTATTTT; cdr3_aa: CASSGTGVDTQYF
j_call: TRBJ2-5; v_call: TRBV4-1; d_call: .; clone_size: .; cdr3_nt: TGCGCCAGCAGCCAAGCGGCCGTCGTGTCCCAAGAGACCCAGTACTTC; cdr3_aa: CASSQAAVVSQETQYF
j_call: TRBJ1-5; v_call: TRBV5-4; d_call: .; clone_size: .; cdr3_nt: TGTGCCAGCAGCTTGGAATATCAGCCCCAGCATTTT; cdr3_aa: CASSLEYQPQHF
j_call: TRBJ2-1; v_call: TRBV10-3; d_call: .; clone_size: .; cdr3_nt: TGTGCCATCAGTGGGGGCCAGGGGGGATACAATGAGCAGTTCTTC; cdr3_aa: CAISGGQGGYNEQFF
j_call: TRBJ2-1; v_call: TRBV7-2; d_call: .; clone_size: few; cdr3_nt: TGTGCCAGCAGCCTACGGGAGCAGTTCTTC; cdr3_aa: CASSLREQFF
j_call: TRBJ2-7; v_call: TRBV29-1; d_call: TRBD1; clone_size: .; cdr3_nt: TGCAGCGTAGACGCTTCCAGGACAGGGCATCCTTCAGAAGAGCAGTACTTC; cdr3_aa: CSVDASRTGHPSEEQYF
j_call: TRBJ2-3; v_call: TRBV5-1; d_call: .; clone_size: .; cdr3_nt: TGCGCCAGCAGCGCCCCAGGCGAAGATACGCAGTATTTT; cdr3_aa: CASSAPGEDTQYF
j_call: TRBJ2-2; v_call: TRBV11-2; d_call: TRBD2; clone_size: .; cdr3_nt: TGTGCCAGCAGCTTAGGGCGGGGGGGCCAGAGAAACGGGGAGCTGTTTTTT; cdr3_aa: CASSLGRGGQRNGELFF
j_call: TRBJ2-7; v_call: TRBV7-8; d_call: TRBD1; clone_size: .; cdr3_nt: TGTGCCAGCAGCTTAGCTCGGACAGGGAGGAGAGGGGAGCAGTACTTC; cdr3_aa: CASSLARTGRRGEQYF
j_call: TRBJ2-7; v_call: TRBV4-3; d_call: TRBD2; clone_size: few; cdr3_nt: TGCGCCAGAAAAGCGGGGCTCTACGAGCAGTACTTC; cdr3_aa: CARKAGLYEQYF
j_call: TRBJ1-6; v_call: TRBV5-1; d_call: .; clone_size: .; cdr3_nt: TGCGCCAGCAGCTCGGGACAATATAATTCACCCCTCCACTTT; cdr3_aa: CASSSGQYNSPLHF
j_call: TRBJ2-3; v_call: TRBV24-1; d_call: TRBD2; clone_size: .; cdr3_nt: TGTGCCACCAGTGATTATAAAGCGGGGGGCACAGATACGCAGTATTTT; cdr3_aa: CATSDYKAGGTDTQYF
j_call: TRBJ2-5; v_call: TRBV12-3/TRBV12-4; d_call: .; clone_size: few; cdr3_nt: TGTGCCAGTGGACAGACCCAAGAGACCCAGTACTTC; cdr3_aa: CASGQTQETQYF
j_call: TRBJ1-4; v_call: TRBV27; d_call: TRBD1; clone_size: few; cdr3_nt: TGTGCCAGCGGAAAGACAGGGAATAATGAAAAACTGTTTTTT; cdr3_aa: CASGKTGNNEKLFF
j_call: TRBJ2-5; v_call: TRBV18; d_call: TRBD2; clone_size: few; cdr3_nt: TGTGCCAGCTCATCGGGACTAGCTGGGTGGGAGACCCAGTACTTC; cdr3_aa: CASSSGLAGWETQYF
j_call: TRBJ2-1; v_call: TRBV7-2; d_call: TRBD2; clone_size: many; cdr3_nt: TGTGCCAGCAGCTTGGTAGGGACTAGCGTGGATGAGCAGTTCTTC; cdr3_aa: CASSLVGTSVDEQFF